This T cell receptor (beta chain) was profiled in a study of blood T cell repertoires in COVID-19. As originally analysed: Quantification of nucleated cells was approximated via reference gene primer amplification. Profiled with immunoSEQ multiplex PCR; TCRdb holds only in-frame clones, not every one. V, J and clone size reflect that table, while D and trimming were determined from the DNA. The sample holds around 340,000 clones; 88% are singletons and the top ten take under 1.2%. V lost 4 bases and J lost 3, with 9 bases in between. CDR1 and CDR2 from the germline V gene are SEHNR and FQNEAQ (reference sequence). The CDR3 totals 14 residues. Adults between about 18 and 95 years of age took part from about 24 US areas. Clinical history as reported by participants underpinned cohort assignment. A COVID-19 case was met by exposed participants within 2 weeks before study entry.

The chain uses TRBV7-9 and TRBJ1-4; perhaps TRBD1 as D (6 bases). This clonotype was sampled from a woman aged 30 to 39 who had been exposed to COVID-19. Sequenced input: PBMCs or T cells enriched from blood (not recorded which). The CDR3 protein is CASSSQGPNEKLFF. DNA of the CDR3: TGTGCCAGCAGCTCTCAGGGGCCTAATGAAAAACTGTTTTTT.